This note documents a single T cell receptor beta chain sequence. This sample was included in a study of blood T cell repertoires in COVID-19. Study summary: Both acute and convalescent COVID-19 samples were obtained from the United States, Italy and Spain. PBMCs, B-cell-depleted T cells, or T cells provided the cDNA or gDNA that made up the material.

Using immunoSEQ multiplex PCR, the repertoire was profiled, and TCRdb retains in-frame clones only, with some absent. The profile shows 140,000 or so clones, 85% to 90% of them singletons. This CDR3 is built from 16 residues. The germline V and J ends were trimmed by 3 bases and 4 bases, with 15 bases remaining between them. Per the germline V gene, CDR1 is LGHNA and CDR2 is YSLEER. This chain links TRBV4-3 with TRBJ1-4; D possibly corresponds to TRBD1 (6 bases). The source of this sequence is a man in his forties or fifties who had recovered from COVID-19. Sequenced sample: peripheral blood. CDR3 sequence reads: CASSHDRTGINEKLFF. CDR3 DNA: TGCGCCAGCAGCCACGACAGGACCGGTATTAATGAAAAACTGTTTTTT.